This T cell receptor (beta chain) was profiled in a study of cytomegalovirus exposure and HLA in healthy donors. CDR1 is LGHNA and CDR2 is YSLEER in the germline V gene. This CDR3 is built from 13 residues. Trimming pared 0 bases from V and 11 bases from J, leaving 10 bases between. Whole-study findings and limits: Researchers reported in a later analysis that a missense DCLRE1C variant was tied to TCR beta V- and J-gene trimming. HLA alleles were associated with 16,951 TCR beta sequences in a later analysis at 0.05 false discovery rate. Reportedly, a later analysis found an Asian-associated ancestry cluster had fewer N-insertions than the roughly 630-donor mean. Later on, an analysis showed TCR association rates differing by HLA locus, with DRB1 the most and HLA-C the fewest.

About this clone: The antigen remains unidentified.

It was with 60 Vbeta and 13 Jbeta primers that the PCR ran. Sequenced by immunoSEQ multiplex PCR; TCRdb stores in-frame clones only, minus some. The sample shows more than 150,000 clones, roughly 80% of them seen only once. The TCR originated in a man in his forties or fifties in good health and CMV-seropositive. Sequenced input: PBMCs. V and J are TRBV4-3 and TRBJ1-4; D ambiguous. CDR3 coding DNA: TGCGCCAGCAGCCAAGATTTAGGACTCAAACTGTTTTTT. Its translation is CASSQDLGLKLFF.